This T cell receptor beta chain was recorded in a study of T cells after yellow fever vaccination. Overall study context: Preparing low-cell-number fractions relied on SMART-Seq v4 Ultra Low Input. The study's findings and limits: FACS-sorted repertoires might harbor abundant contaminating clonotypes from the bulk population. Reappearance after the booster was seen for most primary-vaccination clones, at 96% CD4 and about 90% CD8. Shared CD4/CD8 clonotypes were a small share, likely from convergent recombination.

A single record per CDR3 protein comes from TCRdb applying MiXCR to the 5' RACE reads. The sample gives approximately 510,000 distinct CDR3 sequences, 20% to 25% of which show up once; roughly a sixth is in the top ten. Notes on this clonotype: Its target is unknown.

CDR3 length: 13 residues. Germline CDR1 SGHRS, CDR2 YFSETQ. Trimming removed 3 bases at V and 0 bases at J, with 6 bases between. This receptor was identified in a man younger than 35 who received the YFV17D yellow fever vaccine. The sequenced sample was PBMCs, obtained less than 25 days after the first yellow fever vaccination. The rearrangement links TRBV5-1 to TRBJ2-5; D not certain. Here the CDR3 reads CASSSFYQETQYF. In DNA form, the CDR3 reads TGCGCCAGCAGCTCCTTTTACCAAGAGACCCAGTACTTC.